The 27 T cell receptor beta chains given below trace back to one sample, sequenced in a study of CD8+ T cells in alopecia areata. RNA extraction was followed by reverse transcription into cDNA, which acted as the sequencing template. TCRdb's copy holds only in-frame clones and misses some; the assay was immunoSEQ multiplex PCR. In the table there are a few hundred thousand clones, roughly two thirds of which are singletons. Sequenced here: CD4+ T cells sorted from blood, sampled at week 0. These receptors originate from a human donor with alopecia areata.

This clone turned up a few times. The V call is TRBV4-1, the J call TRBJ2-3; 9 bases align to TRBD2. Germline V gene sequence: CDR1 MGHRA, CDR2 YSYEKL. The V segment lost 1 base and the J segment 0 bases; nucleotides outside the gene matches: 11. The CDR3 runs to 19 residues. The CDR3 sequence is CASSQGGLTSGSSTDTQYF. The CDR3 DNA reads as TGCGCCAGCAGCCAAGGAGGATTGACTAGCGGCTCTAGCACAGATACGCAGTATTTT.

Comment on this clone: Other DNA sequences in the sample encode the same CDR3. This rearrangement joins TRBV29-1 to TRBJ2-7; D possibly corresponds to TRBD1 (6 bases). The germline V and J ends were trimmed by 6 bases and 1 base, with 10 bases remaining between them. Germline V CDR1 and CDR2: SQVTM, ANQGSEA. The CDR3 runs to 12 residues. This CDR3 is CSVRTDSYEQYF. The CDR3 DNA is TGCAGCGTCAGGACAGATTCCTACGAGCAGTACTTC.

This clone was counted only a few times. The rearrangement joins TRBV5-6 to TRBJ2-3; D unclear. The CDR3 extends over 14 amino acids. V dropped 5 bases and J dropped 1 base, with 11 bases sitting between them. Germline lookup yields CDR1 SGHDT and CDR2 YYEEEE. The CDR3 nucleotides read TGTGCCAGCAGTTCGGGTGGCGGCACAGATACGCAGTATTTT. It translates to CASSSGGGTDTQYF.

This sequence joins TRBV6-5 and TRBJ1-5; TRBD1 might be the D (6 bases). The germline CDR1 and CDR2 sequences are MNHEY and SVGAGI. Trimming removed 5 bases from V and 7 bases from J, with 15 bases in between. The CDR3 length is 14 residues. This CDR3 is CASSREGGRQPQHF. CDR3 in DNA: TGTGCCAGCAGTAGGGAGGGGGGCCGACAGCCCCAGCATTTT.

This chain uses TRBV4-3 with TRBJ1-5; D remains ambiguous. CDR1 LGHNA and CDR2 YSLEER come from the germline V gene. The V end was cut by 0 bases, the J end by 2 bases, with 14 bases between. The CDR3 length is 17 residues. The CDR3 region is CASSQDLTGWGNQPQHF. CDR3 in DNA: TGCGCCAGCAGCCAAGATCTTACGGGATGGGGCAATCAGCCCCAGCATTTT.

This clone was recorded a few times. V is TRBV4-1 and J is TRBJ2-3; a possible D gene is TRBD2 (6 bases). Trimming took 1 base from V and 0 from J, leaving 11 bases between them. Germline assignment: CDR1 MGHRA and CDR2 YSYEKL. The CDR3 totals 16 residues. The chain's CDR3 is CASSQGPGVSTDTQYF. The CDR3 DNA is TGCGCCAGCAGCCAAGGACCGGGGGTAAGCACAGATACGCAGTATTTT.

V is TRBV5-6 and J is TRBJ1-4; D remains ambiguous. The CDR3 sequence is 16 residues long. Germline loops: CDR1 SGHDT, CDR2 YYEEEE. V was pared by 4 bases and J by 0 bases, with 13 bases between. The CDR3: CASSLTSRATNEKLFF. CDR3 sequence (DNA): TGTGCCAGCAGCCTAACGTCGAGAGCAACTAATGAAAAACTGTTTTTT.

The CDR3 spells CASSRDQSRDSPLHF. CDR3 DNA sequence: TGTGCCAGCTCGCGGGATCAGAGCCGAGATTCACCCCTCCACTTT. This sequence joins TRBV18 and TRBJ1-6; D uncertain. Germline CDR1 reads KGHSH; CDR2 reads LQKENI. This CDR3 is built from 15 residues. V was cut by 6 bases and J by 8 bases, with 17 bases left in between.

The chain employs TRBV29-1 and TRBJ2-4; no clear D gene. The CDR3 runs 12 residues. Trimming removed 7 bases at V and 0 bases at J, with 7 bases between. Germline loops: CDR1 SQVTM, CDR2 ANQGSEA. The CDR3 DNA sequence: TGCAGCGGCCTAATAGCCAAAAACATTCAGTACTTC. Protein product: CSGLIAKNIQYF.

The chain couples TRBV15 to TRBJ2-3, with a weak D call TRBD1 (7 bases). Germline V lookup: CDR1 LNHNV, CDR2 YYDKDF (reference sequence). This CDR3 contains 15 residues. The V end lost 2 bases, the J end lost 8 bases, and 17 bases lay between the germline ends. This CDR3 reads CATSRLRNRGGTQYF. CDR3 nucleotides: TGTGCCACCAGCAGACTAAGAAACAGGGGAGGTACGCAGTATTTT.

The chain couples TRBV21-1 to TRBJ2-3; the table gives TRBD2 as D, unverified against the DNA. TRBV21-1 is a pseudogene segment. The CDR3 covers 13 residues. The CDR3 here is CASGERGMDTQYF. The CDR3 DNA reads TGTGCCAGCGGGGAGCGGGGGATGGATACGCAGTATTTT.

This sequence joins TRBV7-6 and TRBJ2-1, with TRBD1 identical over 8 bases. J was trimmed by 3 bases and V by 5 bases; bases with no gene match: 9. CDR3 length equals 16 residues. Germline V gene sequence: CDR1 SGHVS, CDR2 FNYEAQ. The CDR3 loop is CASSTIDRGVYNEQFF. CDR3 DNA sequence: TGTGCCAGCAGCACAATCGACAGGGGCGTCTACAATGAGCAGTTCTTC.

This clone turned up a few times. V is TRBV29-1 and J is TRBJ2-6; weak D call: TRBD2 (6 bases). Trimming cost V 4 bases and J 3 bases, with 16 bases left between them. This CDR3 has 16 amino acids. Germline lookup yields CDR1 SQVTM and CDR2 ANQGSEA. CDR3 coding DNA: TGCAGCGTTGCGAGCCCGGGAGCTTTTGGGGCCAACGTCCTGACTTTC. This translates into CSVASPGAFGANVLTF.

This clone was counted a few times. V usage is TRBV29-1 and J usage is TRBJ2-4; D uncertain. CDR1 SQVTM and CDR2 ANQGSEA come from the germline V gene. V was pared by 0 bases and J by 10 bases, with 7 bases between. This CDR3 contains 11 residues. The CDR3 region has the DNA TGCAGCGTTGAAGACCTAGGTATTCAGTACTTC. This sequence encodes CSVEDLGIQYF.

The chain uses TRBV11-2 and TRBJ1-5, with 10 bases that match TRBD1. There are 14 residues in the CDR3. Per germline, CDR1 SGHAT and CDR2 FQNNGV. Trimming cost V 5 bases and J 5 bases; bases outside gene matches: 3. CDR3 protein: CASSRTGGDQPQHF. CDR3 bases: TGTGCCAGCAGCCGGACAGGGGGGGATCAGCCCCAGCATTTT.

The rearrangement links TRBV4-3 to TRBJ1-5; D remains ambiguous. CDR1 is LGHNA, CDR2 YSLEER, per germline. The CDR3 consists of 15 residues. V shed 0 bases and J shed 1 base, with 7 bases lying between them. As DNA, the CDR3 is TGCGCCAGCAGCCAAGATAGGTGGAGCAATCAGCCCCAGCATTTT. Its translation: CASSQDRWSNQPQHF.

V gene TRBV30 combines with J gene TRBJ1-4, with a weak D call TRBD1 (5 bases). Per the germline V gene, CDR1 is GTSNPN and CDR2 is SVGIG (reference sequence). V was shortened by 2 bases and J by 7 bases, with 17 bases between the two germline ends. This CDR3 spans 15 amino acids. CDR3 bases: TGTGCCTGGAGTCTATTAGGGACCCGGAGTGAAAAACTGTTTTTT. Translation gives CAWSLLGTRSEKLFF.

The gene calls are TRBV29-1 and TRBJ2-1; D not resolved. This CDR3 has 10 amino acids. Trimming cost V 3 bases and J 7 bases, with 4 bases left between them. The germline CDR1 and CDR2 sequences are SQVTM and ANQGSEA. The CDR3 loop is CSVDENEQFF. The DNA of the CDR3 is TGCAGCGTTGACGAGAATGAGCAGTTCTTC.

V usage is TRBV25-1 and J usage is TRBJ2-6; D gene unclear. V was pared by 4 bases and J by 0 bases, with 7 bases between. CDR3 length equals 15 residues. Germline lookup yields CDR1 MGHDK and CDR2 SYGVNS. The CDR3 DNA is TGTGCCAGCAGTGTCGAGAGCTCTGGGGCCAACGTCCTGACTTTC. Its translation: CASSVESSGANVLTF.

This clone was counted only a few times. The CDR3 spells CSGGALGLEAFF. CDR3 sequence (DNA): TGCAGCGGTGGGGCTTTAGGGCTAGAAGCTTTCTTT. This chain connects TRBV29-1 to TRBJ1-1, with D tentatively TRBD1 (5 bases). Germline V gene data show CDR1 as SQVTM and CDR2 as ANQGSEA. The germline V and J ends were trimmed by 7 bases and 8 bases, with 17 bases remaining between them. This CDR3 region has 12 residues.

This clone was picked up one time. The chain links TRBV7-2 to TRBJ1-6; TRBD1 aligns across 8 bases. The CDR3 consists of 18 residues. The germline V gene has CDR1 SGHTA and CDR2 FQGNSA. V shed 5 bases, J shed 6 bases, and the junction held 15 bases outside the gene matches. The CDR3 is CASSPHDRGRAVNSPLHF. As DNA, the CDR3 is TGTGCCAGCAGCCCACACGACAGGGGCAGGGCCGTTAATTCACCCCTCCACTTT.

The table lists this clone with a few counts. The rearrangement joins TRBV4-3 to TRBJ1-6, with D perhaps matching TRBD1 (5 bases). The CDR3 has 15 residues. V gave up 1 base and J gave up 6 bases, with 10 bases separating them. CDR1 and CDR2 from the germline V gene are LGHNA and YSLEER. For the CDR3, the DNA is TGCGCCAGCAGCCAAGGCCGGGGGGTTAATTCACCCCTCCACTTT. It codes for CASSQGRGVNSPLHF.

The chain has TRBV29-1 and TRBJ2-7, with 10 bases that match TRBD1. Germline lookup yields CDR1 SQVTM and CDR2 ANQGSEA. The CDR3 has 14 amino acids. Losses at the gene ends were 1 base for V and 6 bases for J; bases not matched to a gene: 6. CDR3 sequence reads: CSVEGGQGVSEQYF. CDR3 in DNA: TGCAGCGTTGAAGGAGGACAGGGGGTCTCCGAGCAGTACTTC.

This clone was seen more than once but under ten times. This rearrangement joins TRBV7-9 to TRBJ2-5; 8 positions agree with TRBD1. Germline CDR1 is SEHNR and CDR2 is FQNEAQ (reference sequence). Germline trimming cut 2 bases from V and 10 bases from J; bases unmatched to any gene: 9. The CDR3 has 14 amino acids. The CDR3 sequence is CASSLFGQGDGQYF. The CDR3 DNA reads as TGTGCCAGCAGCTTATTCGGACAGGGAGACGGCCAGTACTTC.

This clone has only a few counts. J is TRBJ2-3 and V is TRBV29-1; maybe TRBD2 (5 bases). Trimming left V 6 bases short and J 2 bases short, with 18 bases between. This CDR3 has 15 residues. The germline gives CDR1 SQVTM, CDR2 ANQGSEA. Here the CDR3 reads CSVIEPEGATDTQYF. The CDR3, as DNA: TGCAGCGTCATCGAGCCCGAGGGAGCCACAGATACGCAGTATTTT.

The chain recombines TRBV4-3 with TRBJ2-2, with D tentatively TRBD1 (5 bases). The V and J ends lost 1 base and 6 bases respectively, with 9 bases between them. The germline CDR1 and CDR2 sequences are LGHNA and YSLEER. The CDR3 is made up of 14 amino acids. This CDR3 reads CASSQAGFAGELFF. For the CDR3, the DNA is TGCGCCAGCAGCCAAGCAGGGTTCGCCGGGGAGCTGTTTTTT.

In this sample, this clone turned up a few times. V is TRBV7-6 and J is TRBJ2-7; tentatively, D is TRBD1 (5 bases). Germline V gene sequence: CDR1 SGHVS, CDR2 FNYEAQ. The CDR3 loop spans 17 amino acids. Deletions cut 1 base from V and 3 bases from J, with 19 bases between. The CDR3 sequence: CASSLGTPQGMIYEQYF. The CDR3 nucleotides read TGTGCCAGCAGCTTAGGGACCCCCCAGGGTATGATCTACGAGCAGTACTTC.